This entry describes one T cell receptor beta chain. This sample is drawn from a study of blood T cell repertoires in COVID-19. Across the whole study: Whether acute or convalescent, the COVID-19 samples came from the United States, Italy and Spain.

Residents of over 20 US areas, aged about 18 to 95 years, made up the participants. Participants had their cohort set by participant-reported clinical history. What the recovered Cohort 3 donors had was two negative PCRs, clearance, or symptom resolution. Generated by immunoSEQ multiplex PCR, the TCRdb table keeps only in-frame clones and is missing some. This table holds around 160,000 clones, around 84% found once. The TCR was taken from a man in his forties or fifties who had recovered from COVID-19. Sequencing input: PBMCs or T cells enriched from blood (not recorded which).

CDR3 protein: CASSLGRAEAFF. The DNA for the CDR3 is TGTGCCAGCAGCTTGGGGAGGGCTGAAGCTTTCTTT. V gene TRBV5-6 combines with J gene TRBJ1-1; D is ambiguous. The CDR3 extends over 12 amino acids. V lost 0 bases, J lost 6 bases, and 6 bases lay in between. CDR1 is SGHDT and CDR2 is YYEEEE in the germline V gene.